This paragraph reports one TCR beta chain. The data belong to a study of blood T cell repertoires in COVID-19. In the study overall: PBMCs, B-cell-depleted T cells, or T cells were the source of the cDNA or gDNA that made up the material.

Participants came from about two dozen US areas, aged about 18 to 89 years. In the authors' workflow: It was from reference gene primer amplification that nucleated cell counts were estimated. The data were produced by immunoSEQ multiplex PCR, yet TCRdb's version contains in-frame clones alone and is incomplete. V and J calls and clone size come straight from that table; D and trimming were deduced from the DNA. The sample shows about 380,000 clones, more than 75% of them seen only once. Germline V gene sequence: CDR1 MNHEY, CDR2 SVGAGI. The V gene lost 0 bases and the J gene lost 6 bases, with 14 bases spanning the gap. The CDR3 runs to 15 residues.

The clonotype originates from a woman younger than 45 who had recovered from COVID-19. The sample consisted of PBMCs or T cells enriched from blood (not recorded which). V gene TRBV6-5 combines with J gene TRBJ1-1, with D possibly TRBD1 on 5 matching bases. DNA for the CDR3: TGTGCCAGCAGTTACTCAAGGGCAGGGAATCCTGAAGCTTTCTTT. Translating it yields CASSYSRAGNPEAFF.